Listed here are 24 T cell receptor beta chains from one sample, sequenced in a study of CD8+CD57+ T cells in acquired aplastic anemia. TCR beta VDJ and CDR3 profiles were obtained from a genomic DNA template. TCRdb reprocessed the reads with MiXCR, giving one entry per CDR3 protein. The sample holds about 120,000 distinct CDR3 sequences; approximately 41% are singletons and the top ten take about 2.6%. All sequencing subjects had displayed CD8+CD57+ cell expansion on flow cytometry. Sample: sorted CD4+, CD8+, or CD8+CD57+ T cells (not recorded which) from PBMCs. The receptors were sampled from a human donor with aplastic anemia.

The chain combines TRBV29-1 with TRBJ2-7; TRBD1 aligns across 10 bases. The germline V gene encodes CDR1 SQVTM and CDR2 ANQGSEA. The CDR3 loop spans 12 amino acids. The ends lost 4 bases at V and 3 bases at J; junction bases unmatched: 0. This CDR3 reads CSVGDRGYEQYF. The DNA of the CDR3 is TGCAGCGTTGGGGACAGGGGCTACGAGCAGTACTTC.

The CDR3 reads CATSAADTQYF. The CDR3 DNA is TGTGCCACCAGTGCCGCAGATACGCAGTATTTT. The chain carries TRBV24-1 and TRBJ2-3; D remains ambiguous. The V gene lost 5 bases and the J gene lost 4 bases, with 3 bases spanning the gap. The germline CDR1 and CDR2 sequences are KGHDR and SFDVKD. The CDR3 contains 11 residues.

Details on this clonotype: This may arise from a read error, as a much more abundant clone is one base away. The gene calls are TRBV6-1 and TRBJ1-3; possible D gene TRBD1, 5 bases. V was shortened by 5 bases and J by 2 bases, with 13 bases between the two germline ends. The CDR3 is 15 amino acids. Germline assignment: CDR1 MNHNS and CDR2 SASEGT. The CDR3 spells CASSLGGGPGNTIYF. CDR3 coding DNA: TGTGCCAGCAGTCTCGGGGGAGGACCTGGAAACACCATATATTTT.

There are many counts of this clonotype. The chain couples TRBV5-6 to TRBJ2-3; 8 positions agree with TRBD1. The germline V gene has CDR1 SGHDT and CDR2 YYEEEE. This CDR3 has 15 residues. V was pared by 0 bases and J by 6 bases, with 6 bases of the junction left unmatched. Here the CDR3 reads CASSLVGQGADTQYF. In DNA form, the CDR3 reads TGTGCCAGCAGCTTGGTGGGGCAGGGGGCCGATACGCAGTATTTT.

The chain uses TRBV9 and TRBJ1-3, with D unclear. Trimming cost V 0 bases and J 0 bases, with 10 bases left between them. CDR1 is SGDLS, CDR2 YYNGEE, per germline. This CDR3 has 16 amino acids. The CDR3 is CASSVVGRLSGNTIYF. CDR3 bases: TGTGCCAGCAGCGTAGTTGGCAGACTCTCTGGAAACACCATATATTTT.

The rearrangement links TRBV4-2 to TRBJ2-7; D is undetermined. The germline V gene encodes CDR1 LGHNA and CDR2 YNFKEQ. The CDR3 runs 20 residues. The V gene lost 2 bases and the J gene lost 0 bases, with 26 bases spanning the gap. The DNA for the CDR3 is TGTGCCAGCAGCCAATCTACTCGGACGGAAAATAGACCGAGCTCCTACGAGCAGTACTTC. It is translated as CASSQSTRTENRPSSYEQYF.

The chain joins TRBV9 to TRBJ2-5; D is uncertain. Germline CDR1 and CDR2: SGDLS and YYNGEE. V lost 2 bases and J lost 5, with 10 bases in between. The CDR3 runs 13 residues. CDR3 DNA sequence: TGTGCCAGCAGCGTTGAGGTTTGGGAGACCCAGTACTTC. It encodes CASSVEVWETQYF.

Ten or more counts support this clonotype. The chain has TRBV7-9 and TRBJ2-5; 11 nucleotides align to TRBD1. The CDR3 runs to 17 residues. J gave up 1 base and V 3 bases, and 7 bases lay outside the gene matches. Germline CDR1 is SEHNR and CDR2 is FQNEAQ (reference sequence). In DNA, the CDR3 is TGTGCCAGCAGCTTGTACCGGGACAGGGGGTTCCAAGAGACCCAGTACTTC. Protein sequence: CASSLYRDRGFQETQYF.

This clonotype was counted only a few times. V usage is TRBV5-1 and J usage is TRBJ2-7; 9 bases line up with TRBD1. Germline V gene lookup returns CDR1 SGHRS and CDR2 YFSETQ. V was clipped by 4 bases and J by 0 bases; unmatched bases: 11. The CDR3 length is 17 residues. The DNA for the CDR3 is TGCGCCAGCAGCCTCAAGAAAGGACAGGGGCTCTCCTACGAGCAGTACTTC. This sequence encodes CASSLKKGQGLSYEQYF. The whole variable domain, remainder taken from reference TRBV5-1 and TRBJ2-7, is KAGVTQTPRYLIKTRGQQVTLSCSPISGHRSVSWYQQTPGQGLQFLFEYFSETQRNKGNFPGRFSGRQFSNSRSEMNVSTLELGDSALYLCASSLKKGQGLSYEQYFGPGTRLTVT.

The V call is TRBV19, the J call TRBJ1-2, with TRBD1 identical over 8 bases. Per germline, CDR1 LNHDA and CDR2 SQIVND (reference sequence). With 4 bases clipped from V and 4 bases from J, the junction kept 2 bases outside the gene matches. The CDR3 loop spans 13 amino acids. The CDR3 DNA sequence: TGTGCCAGTAGTAAAGACAGGGGCTATGGCTACACCTTC. Translated: CASSKDRGYGYTF. Based on the CDR3 plus reference TRBV19 and TRBJ1-2, the full variable domain is DGGITQSPKYLFRKEGQNVTLSCEQNLNHDAMYWYRQDPGQGLRLIYYSQIVNDFQKGDIAEGYSVSREKKESFPLTVTSAQKNPTAFYLCASSKDRGYGYTFGSGTRLTVV.

In regard to this clonotype: One junction end disagrees with the germline gene, perhaps due to a read error. The rearrangement uses TRBV2 and TRBJ2-4, with TRBD1 matching 7 bases. CDR3 length: 11 amino acids. CDR1 and CDR2 (germline): SNHLY, FYNNEI. The CDR3 nucleotides are TGTGCCGGGGGACAGAACAGCCCAGTTAGGTTC. Its translation: CAGGQNSPVRF.

This clonotype was observed at least ten times. The chain carries TRBV5-8 and TRBJ1-4; 7 bases match TRBD1. This CDR3 is built from 15 residues. Germline CDR1 SGHTS, CDR2 YDEGEE. The J segment lost 6 bases and the V segment lost 4 bases, leaving 9 bases of the junction unmatched. The CDR3 bases are TGTGCCAGCAGCACCGGGACAGCCACGGATGAAAAACTGTTTTTT. Translating it yields CASSTGTATDEKLFF.

The chain has TRBV9 and TRBJ2-7; D is perhaps TRBD1 (5 bases). Per the germline V gene, CDR1 is SGDLS and CDR2 is YYNGEE. V lost 0 bases and J 2 bases, leaving 12 bases between the germline ends. This CDR3 is built from 15 residues. The CDR3 nucleotides read TGTGCCAGCAGCGTAGAGGGGCCAGGTCCCTACGAGCAGTACTTC. Its protein product is CASSVEGPGPYEQYF.

There are many counts of this clonotype. The chain is built from TRBV11-3 and TRBJ2-3; D gene unclear. The CDR3 is 14 residues long. CDR1 and CDR2 (germline): SGHNT, YENEEA. Deletions cut 3 bases from V and 1 base from J, with 8 bases between. The CDR3 coding sequence is TGTGCCAGCAGCTTGAATATCGGCACAGATACGCAGTATTTT. This gives the protein CASSLNIGTDTQYF.

In this sample, this clonotype turned up many times. This chain connects TRBV11-2 to TRBJ2-3; 10 positions agree with TRBD2. Germline V CDR1 and CDR2: SGHAT, FQNNGV. The CDR3 spans 18 residues. Trimming at V came to 4 bases and at J to 0 bases, leaving 10 bases not matched to a gene. CDR3 amino acids: CASSSLWLAGASTDTQYF. CDR3 sequence (DNA): TGTGCCAGCAGCTCCCTTTGGCTAGCGGGGGCTAGCACAGATACGCAGTATTTT. The variable domain in full, completed from reference TRBV11-2 and TRBJ2-3, reads EAGVAQSPRYKIIEKRQSVAFWCNPISGHATLYWYQQILGQGPKLLIQFQNNGVVDDSQLPKDRFSAERLKGVDSTLKIQPAKLEDSAVYLCASSSLWLAGASTDTQYFGPGTRLTVL.

The chain couples TRBV7-2 to TRBJ1-5, with 8 bases matching TRBD1. The CDR3 contains 11 residues. Trimming cost V 5 bases and J 11 bases; bases outside gene matches: 2. Germline V gene data show CDR1 as SGHTA and CDR2 as FQGNSA. The CDR3 DNA reads as TGTGCCAGCAGCACGGGACAGGCCCAGCATTTT. Protein sequence: CASSTGQAQHF.

To note about this clonotype: The junction departs from the called germline gene at one end, perhaps through a read error. The chain links TRBV10-3 to TRBJ1-5, with D possibly TRBD1 on 6 matching bases. Germline V gene data show CDR1 as ENHRY and CDR2 as SYGVKD. This CDR3 comprises 16 residues. The CDR3 is CAIGQTGMHSNQPQHF. The CDR3 DNA sequence: TGCGCCATCGGCCAGACAGGTATGCATAGCAATCAGCCCCAGCATTTT.

This clonotype was seen only a few times. The chain is built from TRBV3-1 and TRBJ2-7, with 12 bases fitting TRBD2. Germline assignment: CDR1 LGHDT and CDR2 YNNKEL (reference sequence). The CDR3 consists of 14 residues. Germline trimming cut 4 bases from V and 5 bases from J; bases unmatched to any gene: 3. CDR3 DNA: TGTGCCAGCAGCCGGCTAGCGGGGGGGAACGAGCAGTACTTC. Protein: CASSRLAGGNEQYF.

This clonotype was picked up many times. The J gene is TRBJ1-1, the V gene TRBV2; D unclear. CDR1 and CDR2 (germline): SNHLY, FYNNEI. The CDR3 covers 13 residues. The V and J ends lost 4 bases and 1 base respectively, with 7 bases between them. The CDR3 loop is CASSVDPNTEAFF. The CDR3 nucleotides are TGTGCCAGCAGTGTTGACCCGAACACTGAAGCTTTCTTT.

This clonotype was seen a few times. This rearrangement joins TRBV29-1 to TRBJ1-1; perhaps TRBD1 as D (5 bases). Trimming shortened V by 4 bases and J by 10 bases, and 13 bases separated the two germline ends. Germline lookup yields CDR1 SQVTM and CDR2 ANQGSEA. CDR3 size: 11 residues. In DNA form, the CDR3 reads TGCAGCGTTGGAGGGGATGGGCGAGCTTTCTTT. Its translation: CSVGGDGRAFF.

This clonotype was counted between two and nine times. No DNA is shown, since the ends of the CDR3 on it are uncertain; the CDR3 is the one TCRdb lists. The chain couples TRBV7-5 to TRBJ2-1; TRBD1 reflects the table's D call only, with no check against the DNA. TRBV7-5 is tagged as a pseudogene. The CDR3 has 17 amino acids, counting both end residues. CDR3 sequence reads: CISVPAAPGCPYNEQFF.

The chain joins TRBV12-3 or TRBV12-4 to TRBJ1-1; 9 nucleotides agree with TRBD1. Unmatched junction bases numbered 8, after V lost 6 bases and J lost 6 bases. The CDR3 sequence is 14 residues long. The CDR3 region is CASSRDREGSEAFF. The CDR3 region has the DNA TGTGCCAGCAGCCGGGACAGGGAAGGCTCTGAAGCTTTCTTT.

At least ten counts were recorded for this clonotype. The chain employs TRBV29-1 and TRBJ2-3; 14 bases match TRBD2. The trim removed 3 bases at V and 8 bases at J, leaving 4 bases unmatched. This CDR3 contains 14 residues. CDR1 is SQVTM, CDR2 ANQGSEA, per germline. The CDR3 DNA is TGCAGCGTTGAGACTAGCGGGGGGGCCGGTACGCAGTATTTT. Protein product: CSVETSGGAGTQYF.

This clonotype has a count of ten or more. The chain carries TRBV2 and TRBJ1-4, with unresolved D. Deletions cut 6 bases from V and 6 bases from J, with 8 bases between. The V gene's germline CDR1 is SNHLY and CDR2 FYNNEI. There are 12 residues in the CDR3. DNA for the CDR3: TGTGCCAGCAGCTCAACCCATGAAAAACTGTTTTTT. Protein: CASSSTHEKLFF.